Below are 32 T cell receptor beta chains sequenced from a single sample in a study of beta chain features in type 1 diabetes. Overall study results and limits: In every one of the four CD4+ subsets, TCRB CDR3s were moderately but significantly shorter in Type 1 diabetes patients.

The study reverse transcribed the entire isolated RNA, so it sequenced expressed TCRB transcripts. Clones were sequenced by immunoSEQ multiplex PCR, and TCRdb holds only the in-frame ones, with some missing. The table records over 55,000 clones, 40% to 65% of them present only once. Their specific antigens are unknown. The sample comprised Tregs from blood. These receptors were obtained from a woman in her forties with type 1 diabetes.

The rearrangement links TRBV9 to TRBJ2-3; 11 nucleotides match TRBD2. V was pared by 5 bases and J by 4 bases, with 6 bases of the junction left unmatched. Germline V lookup: CDR1 SGDLS, CDR2 YYNGEE. There are 15 residues in the CDR3. CDR3 nucleotides: TGTGCCAGCAGGGAGCTAGCGGGGGGATCAGATACGCAGTATTTT. Translating it yields CASRELAGGSDTQYF.

This chain connects TRBV7-2 to TRBJ2-1; D gene unclear. Per the germline V gene, CDR1 is SGHTA and CDR2 is FQGNSA. The V gene lost 3 bases and the J gene lost 7 bases, with 4 bases spanning the gap. The CDR3 runs to 11 residues. The CDR3: CASSFRNEQFF. The CDR3 region has the DNA TGTGCCAGCAGCTTCCGTAATGAGCAGTTCTTC.

V and J are TRBV7-2 and TRBJ1-5, with D perhaps TRBD1 (5 bases). The ends were cut back, 5 bases at V and 4 bases at J, with 12 bases in the middle. Germline lookup yields CDR1 SGHTA and CDR2 FQGNSA. This CDR3 is built from 14 residues. CDR3 sequence (DNA): TGTGCCAGCAGCGGGACTCCTTATAATCAGCCCCAGCATTTT. It translates to CASSGTPYNQPQHF.

The V call is TRBV14, the J call TRBJ1-1; D is undetermined. Trimming took 0 bases from V and 3 from J, leaving 20 bases between them. The CDR3 loop spans 18 amino acids. Germline assignment: CDR1 SGHDN and CDR2 FVKESK. The CDR3 is CASSQDRRPGWRDTEAFF. The CDR3 nucleotides read TGTGCCAGCAGCCAAGATCGGCGGCCCGGGTGGAGAGACACTGAAGCTTTCTTT.

This chain joins TRBV7-2 and TRBJ2-1; TRBD2 might be the D (6 bases). Trimming took off 6 bases at V and 0 bases at J, with 18 bases between the two ends. Germline V CDR1 and CDR2: SGHTA, FQGNSA. The CDR3 contains 17 residues. This CDR3 is CASSYGGVGRSYNEQFF. As DNA, the CDR3 is TGTGCCAGCAGTTACGGAGGGGTCGGCCGCTCCTACAATGAGCAGTTCTTC. The variable domain in full, completed from reference TRBV7-2 and TRBJ2-1, reads GAGVSQSPSNKVTEKGKDVELRCDPISGHTALYWYRQSLGQGLEFLIYFQGNSAPDKSGLPSDRFSAERTGGSVSTLTIQRTQQEDSAVYLCASSYGGVGRSYNEQFFGPGTRLTVL.

The chain links TRBV7-9 to TRBJ2-3, with TRBD2 matching 12 bases. Germline V gives CDR1 SEHNR, CDR2 FQNEAQ (reference sequence). Losses at the gene ends were 0 bases for V and 6 bases for J; bases not matched to a gene: 1. This CDR3 contains 15 residues. The CDR3 protein is CASSLATSGGDTQYF. Written as DNA, the CDR3 is TGTGCCAGCAGCTTAGCTACTAGCGGGGGGGATACGCAGTATTTT.

The J gene is TRBJ2-2, the V gene TRBV9, with 7 bases that match TRBD1. The J segment lost 3 bases and the V segment lost 5 bases, leaving 4 bases of the junction unmatched. The CDR3 has 14 amino acids. Germline values: CDR1 SGDLS, CDR2 YYNGEE. The CDR3 is CASRVGTDTGELFF. The CDR3 nucleotides read TGTGCCAGCAGGGTCGGGACAGACACCGGGGAGCTGTTTTTT.

The table lists this clone with a few counts. This chain joins TRBV6-1 and TRBJ1-1; the match to TRBD1 covers 7 bases. The CDR3 runs 13 residues. Germline CDR1 and CDR2: MNHNS and SASEGT. The V and J ends lost 10 bases and 2 bases, in that order; junction bases with no gene match: 7. The CDR3: CATRGTENTEAFF. The CDR3 nucleotides read TGTGCCACCCGCGGGACAGAAAACACTGAAGCTTTCTTT.

This chain uses TRBV7-2 with TRBJ1-2; D is unclear. V was trimmed by 1 base and J by 6 bases, leaving 9 bases between them. The CDR3 covers 13 residues. The germline V gene encodes CDR1 SGHTA and CDR2 FQGNSA. The CDR3 here is CASSLDQRHGYTF. In DNA, the CDR3 is TGTGCCAGCAGCTTAGATCAGAGGCATGGCTACACCTTC.

This clone was seen more than once but under ten times. V and J are TRBV10-3 and TRBJ1-1; D unresolved. Germline CDR1 is ENHRY and CDR2 is SYGVKD. Trimming cost V 2 bases and J 0 bases, with 10 bases left between them. The CDR3 loop spans 15 amino acids. CDR3 protein: CAISEPGGLNTEAFF. CDR3 coding DNA: TGTGCCATCAGTGAGCCTGGAGGTCTGAACACTGAAGCTTTCTTT.

This clone was observed a handful of times. The V gene is TRBV6-6, the J gene TRBJ1-5, with a weak D call TRBD1 (5 bases). There are 16 residues in the CDR3. Trimming took off 2 bases at V and 2 bases at J, with 13 bases between the two ends. Germline V gene data show CDR1 as MNHNY and CDR2 as SVGAGI (reference sequence). CDR3 nucleotides: TGTGCCAGCAGTTACCCCGACAGTTGGGGCAATCAGCCCCAGCATTTT. Protein sequence: CASSYPDSWGNQPQHF.

The chain carries TRBV7-9 and TRBJ2-7; D gene uncertain. Germline lookup yields CDR1 SEHNR and CDR2 FQNEAQ (reference sequence). There are 13 residues in the CDR3. The V end was cut by 5 bases, the J end by 3 bases, with 11 bases between. The CDR3 DNA reads TGTGCCAGCAGCCATATCTACGGCTACGAGCAGTACTTC. This sequence encodes CASSHIYGYEQYF. The variable domain in full, with the rest retrieved from reference TRBV7-9 and TRBJ2-7, is DTGVSQNPRHKITKRGQNVTFRCDPISEHNRLYWYRQTLGQGPEFLTYFQNEAQLEKSRLLSDRFSAERPKGSFSTLEIQRTEQGDSAMYLCASSHIYGYEQYFGPGTRLTVT.

In nucleotides, the CDR3 is TGTGCCAGCAGCTTAGGACAGGGTTACCACAATGAGCAGTTCTTC. Its protein product is CASSLGQGYHNEQFF. V is TRBV11-2 and J is TRBJ2-1, with 7 bases identical to TRBD1. V trimming: 1 base; J trimming: 5 bases; junction bases outside the gene matches: 5. Per the germline V gene, CDR1 is SGHAT and CDR2 is FQNNGV. The CDR3 contains 15 residues.

This sequence joins TRBV23-1 and TRBJ1-4; no reliable D call. TRBV23-1 is recorded as an ORF, its role being uncertain. The CDR3 covers 14 residues. Trimming removed 4 bases from V and 3 bases from J, with 9 bases in between. The CDR3 is CASSPVVANEKLFF. Written as DNA, the CDR3 is TGCGCCAGCAGTCCGGTCGTCGCTAATGAAAAACTGTTTTTT.

The J gene is TRBJ2-1, the V gene TRBV5-4, with 14 bases that match TRBD2. Germline V gene data show CDR1 as SGHNT and CDR2 as YYREEE (reference sequence). CDR3 length: 16 residues. J lost 7 bases, V lost 4 bases, and 7 bases had no gene match. The CDR3 sequence: CASSPGLAGGLNEQFF. In nucleotides, the CDR3 is TGTGCCAGCAGCCCAGGACTAGCGGGGGGACTGAATGAGCAGTTCTTC.

The chain joins TRBV23-1 to TRBJ2-5, with D possibly being TRBD1 (6 bases). TRBV23-1 is known as an ORF, though its function is uncertain. This CDR3 spans 13 amino acids. V lost 7 bases, J lost 9 bases, and 18 bases lay in between. DNA for the CDR3: TGCGCCAGCACCCACAGGGTCAGGACAGCCCAGTACTTC. It codes for CASTHRVRTAQYF.

The chain employs TRBV9 and TRBJ2-3, with D possibly TRBD2 on 5 matching bases. The V gene lost 2 bases and the J gene lost 5 bases, with 15 bases spanning the gap. Germline CDR1 reads SGDLS; CDR2 reads YYNGEE. The CDR3 extends over 15 amino acids. This CDR3 reads CASSVIPLSEDTQYF. In DNA form, the CDR3 reads TGTGCCAGCAGCGTCATTCCCCTTAGCGAAGATACGCAGTATTTT.

A note on this clone: This same CDR3 is encoded by further DNA sequences in the sample. V and J are TRBV5-1 and TRBJ1-1, with TRBD1 identical over 11 bases. The germline CDR1 and CDR2 sequences are SGHRS and YFSETQ. J was trimmed by 5 bases and V by 3 bases; bases with no gene match: 3. The CDR3 sequence is 14 residues long. The CDR3 DNA follows: TGCGCCAGCAGCTCCGGGACAGGGGGGACTGAAGCTTTCTTT. Its protein is CASSSGTGGTEAFF.

This clone was detected once. The rearrangement links TRBV6-5 to TRBJ1-1; TRBD1 is a possible D gene (5 bases). With 2 bases removed from V and 0 bases from J, the gap between germline ends came to 10 bases. Germline values: CDR1 MNHEY, CDR2 SVGAGI. The CDR3 covers 15 residues. The CDR3 region is CASSYKGNMNTEAFF. The CDR3, as DNA: TGTGCCAGCAGTTACAAGGGGAACATGAACACTGAAGCTTTCTTT.

About this clone: The sample carries other DNA sequences with the same CDR3. This chain joins TRBV2 and TRBJ2-7; 10 nucleotides line up with TRBD2. From germline, CDR1 is SNHLY and CDR2 FYNNEI. Trimming took 5 bases from V and 7 from J; bases not matched to a gene: 5. The CDR3 runs 13 residues. The CDR3 here is CASSLAGVGEQYF. The CDR3 nucleotides read TGTGCCAGCAGTCTAGCGGGAGTGGGGGAGCAGTACTTC.

This clone was found a few times. The chain is built from TRBV29-1 and TRBJ2-7, with D possibly being TRBD2 (6 bases). From germline, CDR1 is SQVTM and CDR2 ANQGSEA. V lost 3 bases to trimming and J lost 3 bases, with 12 bases between them. This CDR3 region has 13 residues. The CDR3 DNA reads TGCAGCGTTGATGGAGGCGGGGACTACGAGCAGTACTTC. It translates to CSVDGGGDYEQYF.

V gene TRBV9 combines with J gene TRBJ1-2; D ambiguous. CDR3 size: 12 residues. The V gene lost 3 bases and the J gene lost 11 bases, with 14 bases spanning the gap. CDR1 is SGDLS and CDR2 is YYNGEE in the germline V gene. CDR3 residues: CASSGSTAEYTF. The CDR3 nucleotides are TGTGCCAGCAGCGGCTCAACAGCGGAATACACCTTC.

CDR3 nucleotide sequence: TGTGCCAGCAGCCGGACAGGGGCAGTAGGCAATCAGCCCCAGCATTTT. Translating gives CASSRTGAVGNQPQHF. This chain links TRBV28 with TRBJ1-5, with 9 bases identical to TRBD1. V shed 6 bases and J 2 bases; nucleotides not matched to a gene: 8. Germline CDR1 is MDHEN and CDR2 is SYDVKM. This CDR3 is 16 amino acids long.

The chain links TRBV7-6 to TRBJ1-5; 8 bases align to TRBD1. This CDR3 contains 16 residues. The germline V gene encodes CDR1 SGHVS and CDR2 FNYEAQ. Trimming took 2 bases from V and 2 from J; bases not matched to a gene: 5. The CDR3 DNA is TGTGCCAGCAGCTTAACGGCACAGGGGGGCAATCAGCCCCAGCATTTT. Amino acid sequence: CASSLTAQGGNQPQHF.

The genes are TRBV27 and TRBJ2-7; the D gene is possibly TRBD1 (6 bases). V was shortened by 5 bases and J by 6 bases, with 11 bases between the two germline ends. The CDR3 covers 12 residues. CDR1 MNHEY and CDR2 SMNVEV come from the germline V gene (reference sequence). The CDR3, as DNA: TGTGCCAGCAGTGTACAGGGTGGCGAGCAGTACTTC. Its protein product is CASSVQGGEQYF.

In its sample, this clone was seen a few times. The rearrangement links TRBV2 to TRBJ2-3, with 8 positions matching TRBD1. V shed 7 bases, J shed 1 base, and the junction held 4 bases outside the gene matches. CDR1 SNHLY and CDR2 FYNNEI come from the germline V gene. The CDR3 extends over 14 amino acids. The CDR3 DNA follows: TGTGCCAGCAAAATGGACAGGGGCACAGATACGCAGTATTTT. Translating it yields CASKMDRGTDTQYF.

The V call is TRBV5-4, the J call TRBJ2-3; 12 bases are shared with TRBD1. CDR3 length: 16 amino acids. V gave up 0 bases and J gave up 8 bases; unmatched junction bases: 7. Germline values: CDR1 SGHNT, CDR2 YYREEE (reference sequence). The CDR3 DNA sequence: TGTGCCAGCAGCTTGGAGGGGACAGGGGGCCGGCGTACGCAGTATTTT. It yields the protein CASSLEGTGGRRTQYF.

The J gene is TRBJ1-6, the V gene TRBV11-2; no firm D call. From germline, CDR1 is SGHAT and CDR2 FQNNGV. This CDR3 is 13 amino acids long. Deletions cut 1 base from V and 8 bases from J, with 6 bases between. CDR3 nucleotides: TGTGCCAGCAGCTTAGGTACATATTCACCCCTCCACTTT. Encoded protein: CASSLGTYSPLHF.

The V gene is TRBV7-9, the J gene TRBJ1-5; no definite D call. V lost 1 base and J lost 4, with 5 bases in between. Germline CDR1 SEHNR, CDR2 FQNEAQ (reference sequence). This CDR3 is built from 13 residues. CDR3 in DNA: TGTGCCAGCAGCTTAGGGCAGAATCAGCCCCAGCATTTT. This codes for CASSLGQNQPQHF.

This sequence joins TRBV7-3 and TRBJ2-7; D is perhaps TRBD1 (5 bases). Trimming removed 1 base from V and 3 bases from J, with 13 bases in between. The CDR3 runs to 15 residues. Germline V gives CDR1 SGHTA, CDR2 FQGTGA. CDR3 DNA: TGTGCCAGCAGCTTAAGACCAGGGTCGGGCTACGAGCAGTACTTC. This codes for CASSLRPGSGYEQYF.

The genes are TRBV7-3 and TRBJ2-5, with D tentatively TRBD2 (6 bases). CDR3 length equals 15 residues. Germline CDR1 and CDR2: SGHTA and FQGTGA. V lost 5 bases to trimming and J lost 5 bases, with 18 bases between them. The CDR3 region has the DNA TGTGCCAGCAGCCCCCGTGTTAGCGGCGTTGAGACCCAGTACTTC. Its translation is CASSPRVSGVETQYF.

The table lists this clone with a few counts. The chain couples TRBV9 to TRBJ1-2; D is unresolved. The CDR3 has 17 amino acids. Per germline, CDR1 SGDLS and CDR2 YYNGEE. V lost 0 bases and J 4 bases, leaving 19 bases between the germline ends. Here the CDR3 reads CASSVGVGAGGIYGYTF. The CDR3 region has the DNA TGTGCCAGCAGCGTAGGGGTGGGAGCAGGTGGGATCTATGGCTACACCTTC.